This entry describes one T cell receptor (beta chain). Its matching antigen is unknown. These data are taken from a study of cytomegalovirus exposure and HLA in healthy donors. PCR amplification relied on 60 Vbeta primers (plus 13 Jbeta primers). Generated by immunoSEQ multiplex PCR, the TCRdb table keeps only in-frame clones and is missing some. This table has under 150,000 clones, roughly 72% appearing once. The V gene's germline CDR1 is SGDLS and CDR2 YYNGEE. The V and J ends lost 4 bases and 8 bases respectively, with 17 bases between them. This CDR3 is 14 amino acids long. Study-level results: Productive status was seen about 87% or about 30% of the time for most TCR beta V segments in an earlier analysis.

The receptor was derived from a woman between 40 and 55 years old in good health and CMV-seropositive. The specimen sequenced was PBMCs. The rearrangement joins TRBV9 to TRBJ2-3, with no clear D. Here the CDR3 reads CASSPSPLFGTQYF. The CDR3 nucleotides read TGTGCCAGCAGCCCCTCCCCCCTGTTCGGTACGCAGTATTTT.